The T cell receptor beta chain under discussion was sequenced for a study of cytomegalovirus exposure and HLA in healthy donors. Sequencing used immunoSEQ multiplex PCR; TCRdb keeps in-frame clones, though not all of them. The sample has 250,000 to 350,000 clones, approximately 86% seen once; the top ten hold around 0.88%. This CDR3 has 13 amino acids. V was trimmed by 7 bases and J by 8 bases, leaving 17 bases between them. Per the germline V gene, CDR1 is MNHNS and CDR2 is SASEGT. The TCR comes from a young man in good health and CMV-seronegative. V gene TRBV6-1 combines with J gene TRBJ1-1, with D perhaps matching TRBD1 (5 bases). Sequenced sample: PBMCs. DNA of the CDR3: TGTGCCAGCACTTCCCGTCCGGGACTGGAAGCTTTCTTT. Its protein product is CASTSRPGLEAFF.